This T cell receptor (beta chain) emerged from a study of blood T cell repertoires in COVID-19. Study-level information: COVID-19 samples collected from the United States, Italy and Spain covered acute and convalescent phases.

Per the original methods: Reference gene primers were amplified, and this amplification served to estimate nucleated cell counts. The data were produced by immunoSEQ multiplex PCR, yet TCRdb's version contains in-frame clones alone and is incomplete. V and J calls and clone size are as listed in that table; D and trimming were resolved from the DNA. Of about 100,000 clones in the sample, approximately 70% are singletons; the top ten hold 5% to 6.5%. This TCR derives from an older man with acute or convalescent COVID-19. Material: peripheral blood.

The DNA of the CDR3 is TGTGCCAGCAGCTTAGACGGGGGATATGAGCAGTTCTTC. Translation: CASSLDGGYEQFF. The V and J genes are TRBV7-2 and TRBJ2-1; TRBD2 might be the D (6 bases). CDR1 is SGHTA, CDR2 FQGNSA, per germline. There are 13 residues in the CDR3. V dropped 1 base and J dropped 8 bases, with 9 bases sitting between them.